What follows are 14 T cell receptor beta chains derived from one specimen sequenced in a study of PD-L1 blockade in urothelial cancer. Time point indicated: pretreatment peripheral blood. The data were produced by immunoSEQ multiplex PCR, yet TCRdb's version contains in-frame clones alone and is incomplete. The data hold about 63,000 clones, with more than 80% observed a single time. The sample in question was PBMCs, obtained around atezolizumab (anti-PD-L1) treatment. The receptors originated from a man between 65 and 85 years old with urothelial cancer.

V usage is TRBV19 and J usage is TRBJ2-3; a possible D gene is TRBD2 (6 bases). V was cut by 4 bases and J by 2 bases, with 10 bases left in between. The length of the CDR3 is 14 residues. Germline CDR1 LNHDA, CDR2 SQIVND (reference sequence). The CDR3 loop is CASSTGEDTDTQYF. The DNA for the CDR3 is TGTGCCAGTAGTACCGGGGAGGACACAGATACGCAGTATTTT. Supplemented by reference TRBV19 and TRBJ2-3, the full variable domain reads DGGITQSPKYLFRKEGQNVTLSCEQNLNHDAMYWYRQDPGQGLRLIYYSQIVNDFQKGDIAEGYSVSREKKESFPLTVTSAQKNPTAFYLCASSTGEDTDTQYFGPGTRLTVL.

The chain is built from TRBV6-1 and TRBJ2-7, with D maybe TRBD2 (5 bases). Germline CDR1 is MNHNS and CDR2 is SASEGT. V dropped 6 bases and J dropped 0 bases, with 12 bases sitting between them. The CDR3 runs to 14 residues. CDR3 in amino acids: CASRRVEGSYEQYF. The CDR3 bases are TGTGCCAGCAGAAGGGTAGAGGGCTCCTACGAGCAGTACTTC.

The chain uses TRBV6-1 and TRBJ2-7; 7 bases align to TRBD1. Germline assignment: CDR1 MNHNS and CDR2 SASEGT. The CDR3 is 13 amino acids. V gave up 5 bases and J gave up 0 bases; unmatched junction bases: 1. CDR3 coding DNA: TGTGCCAGCAGTCAGGGGGTCTCCTACGAGCAGTACTTC. This codes for CASSQGVSYEQYF.

The chain carries TRBV6-4 and TRBJ2-1, with D tentatively TRBD1 (6 bases). The CDR3 consists of 14 residues. Germline V gene data show CDR1 as MRHNA and CDR2 as SNTAGT. V gave up 4 bases and J gave up 4 bases, with 11 bases separating them. The CDR3: CASSGEGGYNEQFF. CDR3 nucleotide sequence: TGTGCCAGCAGTGGGGAAGGGGGTTACAATGAGCAGTTCTTC.

The chain couples TRBV6-1 to TRBJ1-1; 10 bases fit TRBD1. Looked up from germline, CDR1 is MNHNS and CDR2 is SASEGT. The junction had 9 bases not matched to a gene; V was cut back by 10 bases and J by 4 bases. The CDR3 is 14 residues long. CDR3: CAIQTTGGSTEAFF. For the CDR3, the DNA is TGTGCCATCCAAACGACAGGGGGCAGCACTGAAGCTTTCTTT.

J is TRBJ2-3 and V is TRBV6-6; 10 bases fit TRBD2. Trimming removed 7 bases from V and 5 bases from J; junction bases left unmatched: 6. Per the germline V gene, CDR1 is MNHNY and CDR2 is SVGAGI (reference sequence). The CDR3 covers 14 residues. CDR3 in amino acids: CASTLAGVGDTQYF. The CDR3 DNA reads TGTGCCAGCACGCTAGCGGGAGTGGGAGATACGCAGTATTTT.

The V call is TRBV5-1, the J call TRBJ2-5; TRBD2 might be the D (5 bases). The CDR3 is made up of 14 amino acids. CDR1 and CDR2 (germline): SGHRS, YFSETQ. V lost 3 bases and J lost 1, with 10 bases in between. This CDR3 reads CASSSLDGQETQYF. The CDR3 coding sequence is TGCGCCAGCAGCTCACTAGACGGCCAAGAGACCCAGTACTTC.

This chain uses TRBV29-1 with TRBJ2-1; 9 bases are a match to TRBD2. The CDR3 is made up of 14 amino acids. CDR1 SQVTM and CDR2 ANQGSEA come from the germline V gene. V lost 5 bases, J lost 11 bases, and 13 bases stayed unmatched. This CDR3 is CSVRFLAGSMKQFF. The CDR3 nucleotides are TGCAGCGTTCGATTTCTAGCGGGATCAATGAAGCAGTTCTTC.

V usage is TRBV6-1 and J usage is TRBJ2-4, with D perhaps matching TRBD1 (6 bases). This CDR3 is 14 amino acids long. V lost 3 bases to trimming and J lost 7 bases, with 13 bases between them. The germline V gene encodes CDR1 MNHNS and CDR2 SASEGT. This CDR3 is CASSESGDWNIQYF. CDR3 coding DNA: TGTGCCAGCAGTGAGTCAGGGGATTGGAACATTCAGTACTTC.

The chain links TRBV27 to TRBJ1-2, with D hard to call. The germline V gene has CDR1 MNHEY and CDR2 SMNVEV (reference sequence). This CDR3 comprises 15 residues. Trimming cost V 7 bases and J 0 bases, with 15 bases left between them. The CDR3 nucleotides read TGTGCCAGCAAATTGCAGAGACAAGCTAACTATGGCTACACCTTC. It encodes CASKLQRQANYGYTF.

The chain uses TRBV6-6 and TRBJ1-2, with 7 bases aligning to TRBD1. The CDR3 has 16 residues. Trimming took 6 bases from V and 1 from J; bases not matched to a gene: 11. Germline values: CDR1 MNHNY, CDR2 SVGAGI (reference sequence). The CDR3 loop reads CASRSGTEVFNYGYTF. The CDR3 bases are TGTGCCAGCAGGTCCGGGACAGAAGTATTTAACTATGGCTACACCTTC.

The gene calls are TRBV5-6 and TRBJ1-5; possibly TRBD1 for D (5 bases). This CDR3 has 15 residues. V lost 3 bases and J 0 bases, leaving 10 bases between the germline ends. Germline CDR1 and CDR2: SGHDT and YYEEEE. This CDR3 reads CASSSTEYSNQPQHF. The CDR3 nucleotides read TGTGCCAGCAGCTCGACAGAATATAGCAATCAGCCCCAGCATTTT. Drawing the rest from reference TRBV5-6 and TRBJ1-5, the complete variable domain is DAGVTQSPTHLIKTRGQQVTLRCSPKSGHDTVSWYQQALGQGPQFIFQYYEEEERQRGNFPDRFSGHQFPNYSSELNVNALLLGDSALYLCASSSTEYSNQPQHFGDGTRLSIL.

The V gene is TRBV4-3, the J gene TRBJ2-1; 8 bases line up with TRBD2. Trimming removed 4 bases from V and 0 bases from J; junction bases left unmatched: 2. In germline, CDR1 is LGHNA, CDR2 YSLEER. The CDR3 has 15 amino acids. CDR3 bases: TGCGCCAGCAGCCTAACTAGCGGCTCCTACAATGAGCAGTTCTTC. It encodes CASSLTSGSYNEQFF.

There are a few counts of this clone. The chain has TRBV4-3 and TRBJ2-2; D not certain. V lost 0 bases, J lost 6 bases, and 5 bases lay in between. This CDR3 has 13 amino acids. Per germline, CDR1 LGHNA and CDR2 YSLEER. CDR3 amino acids: CASSQDTAGELFF. As DNA, the CDR3 is TGCGCCAGCAGCCAAGATACGGCCGGGGAGCTGTTTTTT.